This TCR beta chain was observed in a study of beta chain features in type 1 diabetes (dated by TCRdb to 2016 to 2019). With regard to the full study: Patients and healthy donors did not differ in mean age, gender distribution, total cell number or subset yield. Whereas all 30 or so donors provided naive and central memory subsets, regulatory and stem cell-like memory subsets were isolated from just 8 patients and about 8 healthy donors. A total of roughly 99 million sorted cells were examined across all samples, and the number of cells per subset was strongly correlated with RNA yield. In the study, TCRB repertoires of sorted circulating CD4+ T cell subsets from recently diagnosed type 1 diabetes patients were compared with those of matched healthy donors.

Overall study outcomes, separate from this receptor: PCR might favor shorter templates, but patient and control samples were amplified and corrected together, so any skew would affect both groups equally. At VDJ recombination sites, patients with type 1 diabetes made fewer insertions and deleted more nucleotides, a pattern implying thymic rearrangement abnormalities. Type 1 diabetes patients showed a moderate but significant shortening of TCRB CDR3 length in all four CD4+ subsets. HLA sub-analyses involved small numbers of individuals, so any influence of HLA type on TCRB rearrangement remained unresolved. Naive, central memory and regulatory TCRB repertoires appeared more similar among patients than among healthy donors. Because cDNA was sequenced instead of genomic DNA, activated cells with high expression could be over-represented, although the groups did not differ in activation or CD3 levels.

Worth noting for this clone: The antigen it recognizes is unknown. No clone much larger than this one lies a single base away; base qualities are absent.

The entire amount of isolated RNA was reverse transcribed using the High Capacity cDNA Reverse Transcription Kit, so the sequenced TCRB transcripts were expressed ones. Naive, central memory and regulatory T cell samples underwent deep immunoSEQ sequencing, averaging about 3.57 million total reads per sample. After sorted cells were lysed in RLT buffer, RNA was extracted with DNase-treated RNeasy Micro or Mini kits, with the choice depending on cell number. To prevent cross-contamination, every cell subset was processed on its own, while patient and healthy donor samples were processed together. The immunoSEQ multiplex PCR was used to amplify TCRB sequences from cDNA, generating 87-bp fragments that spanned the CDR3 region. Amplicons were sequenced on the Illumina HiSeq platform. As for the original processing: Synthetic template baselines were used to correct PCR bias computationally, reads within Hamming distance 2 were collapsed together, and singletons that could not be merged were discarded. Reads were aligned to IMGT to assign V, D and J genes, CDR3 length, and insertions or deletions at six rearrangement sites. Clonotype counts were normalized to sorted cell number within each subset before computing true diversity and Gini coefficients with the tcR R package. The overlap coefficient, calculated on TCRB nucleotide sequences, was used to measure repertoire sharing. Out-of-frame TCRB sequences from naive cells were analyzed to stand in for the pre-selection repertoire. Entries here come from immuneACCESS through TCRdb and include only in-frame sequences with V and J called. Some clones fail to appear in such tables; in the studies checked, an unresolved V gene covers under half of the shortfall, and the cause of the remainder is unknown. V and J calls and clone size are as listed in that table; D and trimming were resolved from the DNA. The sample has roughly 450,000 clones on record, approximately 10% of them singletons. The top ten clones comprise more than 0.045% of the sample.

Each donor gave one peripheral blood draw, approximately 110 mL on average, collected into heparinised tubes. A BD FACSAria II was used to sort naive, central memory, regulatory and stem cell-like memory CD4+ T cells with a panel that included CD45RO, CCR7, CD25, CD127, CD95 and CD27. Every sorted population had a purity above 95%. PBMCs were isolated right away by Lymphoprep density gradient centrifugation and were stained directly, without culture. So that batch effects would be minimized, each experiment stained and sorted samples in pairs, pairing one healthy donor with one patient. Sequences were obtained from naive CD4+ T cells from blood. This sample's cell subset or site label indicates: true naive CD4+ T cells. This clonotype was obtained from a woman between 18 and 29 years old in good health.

The nucleotide sequence reads as follows: TGCGCCAGCAGCCAAGATGATTTTAGAGCCACTGAAGCTTTCTTT. The translation is CASSQDDFRATEAFF. The V gene is TRBV4-3 and the J gene is TRBJ1-1; a confident D gene designation cannot be given. V lost 0 bases and J lost 4 bases; the stretch between them is 12 bases long. The CDR3 goes from the cysteine to the phenylalanine over 15 residues. Only the CDR3 region is kept as DNA, spanning 45 bases read in frame from base 1. Per the germline V gene, LGHNA is the CDR1 and YSLEER is the CDR2.